These 29 T cell receptor beta chains were sequenced from one sample in a study of cytomegalovirus exposure and HLA in healthy donors. The PCR used 60 Vbeta and 13 Jbeta primers. Sequencing was performed with immunoSEQ multiplex PCR; in TCRdb, only in-frame clones are kept and a portion is missing. The sample shows tens of thousands of clones, and roughly 5% sits with its ten largest clones. Sequencing was carried out using PBMCs. The receptor set was obtained from a woman aged 40 to 50 in good health and CMV-seropositive.

This chain links TRBV7-2 with TRBJ1-1, with 11 bases fitting TRBD1. V lost 4 bases, J lost 10 bases, and 11 bases stayed unmatched. Germline lookup yields CDR1 SGHTA and CDR2 FQGNSA. The CDR3 totals 15 residues. The CDR3 spells CASSSRPSGTGGAFF. The CDR3 region has the DNA TGTGCCAGCAGCTCCCGCCCATCAGGGACAGGGGGAGCTTTCTTT.

The rearrangement uses TRBV4-3 and TRBJ2-1; 9 bases fit TRBD2. CDR1 is LGHNA, CDR2 YSLEER, per germline. This CDR3 has 16 amino acids. V lost 1 base and J lost 8; bases outside the gene matches: 9. The CDR3 region is CASSQGWERGVHEQFF. CDR3 DNA sequence: TGCGCCAGCAGCCAAGGATGGGAGCGGGGGGTCCATGAGCAGTTCTTC.

This rearrangement joins TRBV6-5 to TRBJ1-2; D gene uncertain. The CDR3 loop spans 14 amino acids. Looked up from germline, CDR1 is MNHEY and CDR2 is SVGAGI. V lost 7 bases, J lost 2 bases, and 14 bases lay in between. CDR3 region: CASTTTRRNYGYTF. The CDR3 DNA sequence: TGTGCCAGCACCACCACGAGGCGCAACTATGGCTACACCTTC.

The chain links TRBV30 to TRBJ2-2; possible D gene TRBD2, 6 bases. Trimming stripped 0 bases from V and 13 bases from J, with 18 bases between. This CDR3 has 14 amino acids. Germline CDR1 is GTSNPN and CDR2 is SVGIG (reference sequence). CDR3 region: CAWSVDGRYSGLFF. Written as DNA, the CDR3 is TGTGCCTGGAGTGTAGATGGGAGGTACAGTGGGCTGTTTTTT.

The chain carries TRBV7-3 and TRBJ1-2, with 8 bases matching TRBD1. V was clipped by 5 bases and J by 8 bases; unmatched bases: 13. CDR1 and CDR2 from the germline V gene are SGHTA and FQGTGA. The CDR3 sequence is 15 residues long. The CDR3 region is CASSPYQQGGLGYTF. The CDR3 DNA is TGTGCCAGCAGCCCCTATCAACAGGGGGGCTTAGGCTACACCTTC.

The chain joins TRBV10-3 to TRBJ2-7; tentative D call: TRBD2 (6 bases). The V and J ends lost 4 bases and 1 base respectively, with 11 bases between them. This CDR3 region has 14 residues. Germline assignment: CDR1 ENHRY and CDR2 SYGVKD. This chain's CDR3 is CAISVDSGSYEQYF. In nucleotides, the CDR3 is TGTGCCATCAGTGTTGACAGCGGGTCCTACGAGCAGTACTTC.

The chain combines TRBV11-3 with TRBJ2-4, with 9 bases identical to TRBD2. With V trimmed by 3 bases and J by 7 bases, 4 bases remained unmatched. The CDR3 runs 14 residues. Per the germline V gene, CDR1 is SGHNT and CDR2 is YENEEA. The CDR3 DNA is TGTGCCAGCAGCTTTAGCGGGAGTACTAACATTCAGTACTTC. This translates into CASSFSGSTNIQYF.

The V gene is TRBV7-9, the J gene TRBJ1-6; possibly TRBD1 for D (5 bases). Between the trimmed V and J ends, which lost 6 bases and 10 bases, there was a span of 10 bases. Germline V gene lookup returns CDR1 SEHNR and CDR2 FQNEAQ (reference sequence). This CDR3 has 12 amino acids. The CDR3: CASRAGPSPLHF. The CDR3 DNA follows: TGTGCCAGCAGGGCAGGGCCCTCACCCCTCCACTTT.

This chain links TRBV28 with TRBJ1-3; tentatively, D is TRBD1 (5 bases). The CDR3 consists of 15 residues. V dropped 3 bases and J dropped 4 bases, with 13 bases sitting between them. Germline V CDR1 and CDR2: MDHEN, SYDVKM. This chain's CDR3 is CASSFTPGYGNTIYF. As DNA, the CDR3 is TGTGCCAGCAGTTTTACTCCAGGGTACGGAAACACCATATATTTT.

Concerning this clone itself: Compared with germline, one end of the junction differs, possibly owing to a read error. Other DNA sequences in the sample encode the same CDR3. J is TRBJ1-5 and V is TRBV29-1, with TRBD1 identical over 9 bases. CDR1 SQVTM and CDR2 ANQGSEA come from the germline V gene. The CDR3 has 16 residues. CDR3 DNA sequence: TGTAGCGCCCAATTTACAGGGGGCAATAGCAATCAGCCCCAGCATTTT. It specifies CSAQFTGGNSNQPQHF.

This chain connects TRBV14 to TRBJ2-3, with 7 nucleotides matching TRBD1. J lost 4 bases, V lost 4 bases, and 2 bases had no gene match. The CDR3 has 13 amino acids. Germline CDR1 reads SGHDN; CDR2 reads FVKESK. CDR3 in DNA: TGTGCCAGCAGCCCGACAGGGTCAGATACGCAGTATTTT. It yields the protein CASSPTGSDTQYF.

Concerning this clone: The sample carries other DNA sequences with the same CDR3. This chain connects TRBV7-8 to TRBJ1-2; no clear D. V was pared by 4 bases and J by 4 bases, with 13 bases between. This CDR3 is built from 14 residues. In germline, CDR1 is SGHVS, CDR2 FQNEAQ. The CDR3 region has the DNA TGTGCCAGCAGCTCTCGTACTACCTTCTATGGCTACACCTTC. It codes for CASSSRTTFYGYTF. The entire variable domain, with the rest obtained from reference TRBV7-8 and TRBJ1-2, is as follows: GAGVSQSPRYKVAKRGQDVALRCDPISGHVSLFWYQQALGQGPEFLTYFQNEAQLDKSGLPSDRFFAERPEGSVSTLKIQRTQQEDSAVYLCASSSRTTFYGYTFGSGTRLTVV.

This chain joins TRBV5-4 and TRBJ2-1; 14 bases are shared with TRBD2. The germline CDR1 and CDR2 sequences are SGHNT and YYREEE (reference sequence). The CDR3 extends over 16 amino acids. Trimming at V came to 5 bases and at J to 6 bases, leaving 7 bases not matched to a gene. CDR3 loop: CASRLPGLAGVNEQFF. The DNA of the CDR3 is TGTGCCAGCAGGCTACCGGGACTAGCGGGAGTCAATGAGCAGTTCTTC.

The V call is TRBV6-5, the J call TRBJ1-4; D unclear. The CDR3 runs to 16 residues. Looked up from germline, CDR1 is MNHEY and CDR2 is SVGAGI. The germline V and J ends were trimmed by 0 bases and 0 bases, with 8 bases remaining between them. CDR3 amino acids: CASSYSIVATNEKLFF. The CDR3 region has the DNA TGTGCCAGCAGTTACTCGATAGTTGCAACTAATGAAAAACTGTTTTTT.

The CDR3 DNA reads as TGTGCCAGCAGTTACTCGGCGTCTAGCGGGAGACCCGAGCAGTACTTC. Its translation is CASSYSASSGRPEQYF. The chain combines TRBV6-6 with TRBJ2-7, with 10 bases matching TRBD2. The germline gives CDR1 MNHNY, CDR2 SVGAGI (reference sequence). CDR3 size: 16 residues. V was clipped by 0 bases and J by 6 bases; unmatched bases: 8.

The chain couples TRBV5-4 to TRBJ2-5; no definite D call. The germline gives CDR1 SGHNT, CDR2 YYREEE (reference sequence). The CDR3 length is 13 residues. Trimming took 4 bases from V and 5 from J, leaving 12 bases between them. The CDR3 DNA follows: TGTGCCAGCAGCCCTTCCTTCCGTGAGACCCAGTACTTC. Translating it yields CASSPSFRETQYF. Filled out from reference TRBV5-4 and TRBJ2-5, the complete variable domain reads ETGVTQSPTHLIKTRGQQVTLRCSSQSGHNTVSWYQQALGQGPQFIFQYYREEENGRGNFPPRFSGLQFPNYSSELNVNALELDDSALYLCASSPSFRETQYFGPGTRLLVL.

This rearrangement joins TRBV6-5 to TRBJ1-2; weak D call: TRBD1 (5 bases). Trimming removed 2 bases from V and 0 bases from J, with 13 bases in between. The CDR3 runs 16 residues. Germline CDR1 MNHEY, CDR2 SVGAGI. The CDR3 sequence: CASSYLTTAANYGYTF. CDR3 coding DNA: TGTGCCAGCAGTTACCTTACGACAGCAGCTAACTATGGCTACACCTTC.

The V gene is TRBV15, the J gene TRBJ2-3; tentatively, D is TRBD2 (7 bases). The V gene lost 0 bases and the J gene lost 2 bases, with 15 bases spanning the gap. Germline CDR1 and CDR2: LNHNV and YYDKDF (reference sequence). CDR3 length: 17 residues. The CDR3 nucleotides read TGTGCCACCAGCAGAGACGGGGGGCCGGCCCCCACAGATACGCAGTATTTT. Its translation: CATSRDGGPAPTDTQYF.

The chain is built from TRBV4-2 and TRBJ2-2, with 10 bases lining up with TRBD1. V gave up 5 bases and J gave up 5 bases; unmatched junction bases: 5. CDR1 is LGHNA and CDR2 is YNFKEQ in the germline V gene. This CDR3 is 15 amino acids long. The CDR3 sequence is CASSYRTGGTGELFF. The CDR3 region has the DNA TGTGCCAGCAGCTACCGGACAGGGGGAACCGGGGAGCTGTTTTTT.

This sequence joins TRBV28 and TRBJ1-5; 7 positions agree with TRBD1. From germline, CDR1 is MDHEN and CDR2 SYDVKM. V dropped 1 base and J dropped 7; count of bases not matched to a gene: 4. This CDR3 is 14 amino acids long. CDR3 amino acids: CASSLSAGGQPQHF. The CDR3 DNA is TGTGCCAGCAGTTTATCTGCAGGGGGACAGCCCCAGCATTTT.

V is TRBV6-1 and J is TRBJ2-7, with a weak D call TRBD1 (6 bases). CDR3 length: 13 amino acids. Trimming pared 1 base from V and 6 bases from J, leaving 10 bases between. Germline V gene sequence: CDR1 MNHNS, CDR2 SASEGT. CDR3 bases: TGTGCCAGCAGTGAAGGAGAGGGGGTCGAGCAGTACTTC. Translated, it gives CASSEGEGVEQYF.

The chain uses TRBV28 and TRBJ2-5; 11 nucleotides line up with TRBD1. The germline gives CDR1 MDHEN, CDR2 SYDVKM. V lost 2 bases to trimming and J lost 4 bases; unmatched junction nucleotides: 3. The CDR3 runs to 15 residues. This CDR3 is CASSLPGTGGETQYF. The CDR3 DNA reads as TGTGCCAGCAGTTTACCTGGGACAGGGGGAGAGACCCAGTACTTC.

The chain carries TRBV5-8 and TRBJ1-5; TRBD1 aligns across 8 bases. Germline CDR1 and CDR2: SGHTS and YDEGEE. The ends lost 0 bases at V and 7 bases at J; junction bases unmatched: 3. This CDR3 spans 14 amino acids. The CDR3 DNA sequence: TGTGCCAGCAGCTTGGGGACAGGGTACCAGCCCCAGCATTTT. It is translated as CASSLGTGYQPQHF.

The CDR3 loop reads CASRLGAPGGINQPQHF. The DNA of the CDR3 is TGTGCCAGCAGATTGGGTGCCCCGGGGGGCATCAATCAGCCCCAGCATTTT. This chain connects TRBV28 to TRBJ1-5; maybe TRBD1 (6 bases). Germline V gene lookup returns CDR1 MDHEN and CDR2 SYDVKM. Trimming pared 6 bases from V and 3 bases from J, leaving 21 bases between. CDR3 length: 17 residues.

CDR3 in DNA: TGTGCCAGCAGCCTCTCCGGTCTAGCGGGTTTCACAGATACGCAGTATTTT. Translation: CASSLSGLAGFTDTQYF. This chain connects TRBV7-9 to TRBJ2-3, with 8 positions matching TRBD2. The CDR3 runs to 17 residues. Germline assignment: CDR1 SEHNR and CDR2 FQNEAQ (reference sequence). The V gene end was trimmed by 5 bases and the J gene end by 2 bases; junction bases not matched to a gene: 12.

This rearrangement joins TRBV5-1 to TRBJ2-2; D may be TRBD2 (5 bases). The CDR3 is made up of 16 amino acids. The V gene's germline CDR1 is SGHRS and CDR2 YFSETQ. Trimming left V 1 base short and J 2 bases short, with 12 bases between. CDR3 sequence reads: CASSLLRSGNTGELFF. The CDR3 DNA reads TGCGCCAGCAGCTTGTTGAGGTCGGGAAACACCGGGGAGCTGTTTTTT.

The chain employs TRBV19 and TRBJ1-5; 7 bases fit TRBD1. J gave up 5 bases and V 7 bases, and 5 bases lay outside the gene matches. The V gene's germline CDR1 is LNHDA and CDR2 SQIVND (reference sequence). CDR3 length: 13 residues. CDR3: CASTTGVYQPQHF. CDR3 coding DNA: TGTGCCAGTACCACAGGGGTATATCAGCCCCAGCATTTT. Using reference TRBV19 and TRBJ1-5 for the parts outside the CDR3, the full variable domain is DGGITQSPKYLFRKEGQNVTLSCEQNLNHDAMYWYRQDPGQGLRLIYYSQIVNDFQKGDIAEGYSVSREKKESFPLTVTSAQKNPTAFYLCASTTGVYQPQHFGDGTRLSIL.

The V gene is TRBV19, the J gene TRBJ1-2, with unresolved D. The germline V gene encodes CDR1 LNHDA and CDR2 SQIVND (reference sequence). Trimming took 6 bases from V and 4 from J, leaving 12 bases between them. The CDR3 consists of 13 residues. DNA for the CDR3: TGTGCCAGTAGCCAGGATAGATTCTATGGCTACACCTTC. Protein: CASSQDRFYGYTF.

V gene TRBV4-2 combines with J gene TRBJ2-1; the D gene is possibly TRBD1 (5 bases). The germline V gene encodes CDR1 LGHNA and CDR2 YNFKEQ. V lost 0 bases and J 8 bases, leaving 11 bases between the germline ends. This CDR3 is 14 amino acids long. The CDR3 reads CASSQDPSRDEQFF. The CDR3, as DNA: TGTGCCAGCAGCCAAGATCCCAGCAGGGATGAGCAGTTCTTC.